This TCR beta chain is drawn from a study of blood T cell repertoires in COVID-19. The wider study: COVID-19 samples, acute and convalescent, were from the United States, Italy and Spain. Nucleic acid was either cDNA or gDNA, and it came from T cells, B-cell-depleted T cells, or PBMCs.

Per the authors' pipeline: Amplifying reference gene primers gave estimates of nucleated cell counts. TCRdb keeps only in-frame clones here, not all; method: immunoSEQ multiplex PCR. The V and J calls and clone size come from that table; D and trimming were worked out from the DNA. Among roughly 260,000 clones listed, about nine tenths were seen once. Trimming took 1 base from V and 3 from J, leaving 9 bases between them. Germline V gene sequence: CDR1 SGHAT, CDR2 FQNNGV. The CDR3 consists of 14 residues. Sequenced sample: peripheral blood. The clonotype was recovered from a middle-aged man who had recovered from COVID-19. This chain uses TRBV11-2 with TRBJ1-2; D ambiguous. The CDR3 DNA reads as TGTGCCAGCAGCTTAGTCTTGGCCGACTATGGCTACACCTTC. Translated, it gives CASSLVLADYGYTF. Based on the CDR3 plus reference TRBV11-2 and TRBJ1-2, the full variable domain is EAGVAQSPRYKIIEKRQSVAFWCNPISGHATLYWYQQILGQGPKLLIQFQNNGVVDDSQLPKDRFSAERLKGVDSTLKIQPAKLEDSAVYLCASSLVLADYGYTFGSGTRLTVV.